This T cell receptor (beta chain) was observed in a study of low-dose radiotherapy and immunotherapy resistance in tumors. Study at large: Intravenously given cyclophosphamide 200 mg/m2 followed a two-week schedule that placed each dose one day before radiation and immunotherapy.

Germline loops: CDR1 MNHEY, CDR2 SVGAGI. V was trimmed by 7 bases and J by 6 bases, leaving 19 bases between them. CDR3 length: 15 residues. At least ten counts were recorded for this clonotype. As to time point: before trial treatment. Ipilimumab, nivolumab, aspirin, low-dose cyclophosphamide and low-dose radiotherapy were administered to donors. Qualifying patients carried advanced solid tumors devoid of tumor-infiltrating lymphocytes. Gene-specific TRAV and TRBV primers were used for first-strand cDNA, covering alpha and beta chains. For amplifying TCRs, the PCR ran for 15 to 20 cycles with Phusion, which was used together with a constant-region primer and the adapter on the V primers. TCRdb reanalysed the reads using MiXCR and keeps one entry per CDR3 protein. Of tens of thousands of distinct CDR3 sequences detected, over 15% appear once; the ten largest clones hold 2.8%.

The sample consisted of PBMCs, taken before treatment. The receptor was derived from a male donor with prostate cancer. J is TRBJ2-1 and V is TRBV6-5; the D call may be TRBD1 or TRBD2 (6 bases each). In nucleotides, the CDR3 is TGTGCCAGCACCCCCTCGGGGGCCACCTCCAATGAGCAGTTCTTC. Its protein is CASTPSGATSNEQFF.